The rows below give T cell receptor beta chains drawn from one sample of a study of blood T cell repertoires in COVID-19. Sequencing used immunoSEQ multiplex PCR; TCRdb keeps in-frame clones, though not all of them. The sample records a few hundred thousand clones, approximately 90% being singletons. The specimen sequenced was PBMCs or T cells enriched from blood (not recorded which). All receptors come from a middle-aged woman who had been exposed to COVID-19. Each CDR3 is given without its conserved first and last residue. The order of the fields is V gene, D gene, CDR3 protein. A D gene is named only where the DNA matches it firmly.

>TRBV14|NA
ASSQVGTSYEQY
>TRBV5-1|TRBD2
ASHGTITDTQY
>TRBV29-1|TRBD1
SVDRGHSGYT
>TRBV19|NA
ASSFPPGHPQEEKLF
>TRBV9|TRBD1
ASSTMGQAITGELF
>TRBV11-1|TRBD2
ASSPLAGGPHEQF
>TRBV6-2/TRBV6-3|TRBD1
ASSRTGINQPQH
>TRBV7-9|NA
ASSSGSGNTIY
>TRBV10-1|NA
ASSESTRVDEQY
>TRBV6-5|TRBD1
ASSYSWTGQNYGYT
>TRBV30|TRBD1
AWRAGGANTGELF
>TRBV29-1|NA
SVGQFPYEQY
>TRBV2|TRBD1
ASKLPGTEYQPQH
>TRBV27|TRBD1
ASSSPGQGVLSGANVLT
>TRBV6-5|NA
ASRRVATNEKLF
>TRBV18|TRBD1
ASCEKGQGTEAF
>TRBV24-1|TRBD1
ATGGKIGQGATGELF
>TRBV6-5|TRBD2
ASSSTTSGQETQY
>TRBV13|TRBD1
ASSLGGTGDRDTQY
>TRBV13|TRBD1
ASSFGTDLQETQY
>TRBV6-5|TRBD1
ASRGTGSYNSPLH
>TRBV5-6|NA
ASTLRQTYEQY
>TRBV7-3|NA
ASSTDSHTEAF
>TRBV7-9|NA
ASSLASPGLGGYT
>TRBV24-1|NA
ATSDPDRGTGELF
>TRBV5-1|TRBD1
ASSPGTEYYYGYT
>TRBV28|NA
ASSLKPGKGRNQPQH
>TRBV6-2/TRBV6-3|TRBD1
ASSYSWSGQGIDSPLH
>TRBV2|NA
ASSEGRGTEAF
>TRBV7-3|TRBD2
ASSLTSGTYNEQF
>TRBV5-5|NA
ASSLSTVNTEAF
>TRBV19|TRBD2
ASSIRLADNEQF
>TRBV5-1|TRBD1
ASSTRGNYGYT
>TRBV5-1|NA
ASSLPGKTEAF
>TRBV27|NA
ASSLGVGLEQF
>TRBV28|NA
ASYPTGTPAYEQY
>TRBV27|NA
ASSLIRGSNYEQY
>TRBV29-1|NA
SVVETPNTGELF
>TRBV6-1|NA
ASSERPGAYEQY
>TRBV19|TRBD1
ASSPGQGNEKLF
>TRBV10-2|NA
ASSESGRRLSNYGYT
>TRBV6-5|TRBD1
ASSIQGGTDTQY
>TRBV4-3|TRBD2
ASSQDGGGNTGELF
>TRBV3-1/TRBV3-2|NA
ASSQVHRRNYGYT
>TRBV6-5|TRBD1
ASRVQGGWGNEQF
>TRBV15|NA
ATSRGQRTYEQY
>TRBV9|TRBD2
ASSVGLALQLAGGYNEQF
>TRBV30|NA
AENTGENYGYT
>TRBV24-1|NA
ATSGTPSYEQY